The TCR beta chain described here comes from a study of T cell repertoires in ileal Crohn's disease. Study at large: Patients had a median approximately 7.3-year disease duration, and about 36% were active smokers. Surgery for a complication: stricturing in about 61%, penetrating in 39%. Study observations and caveats: Mucosal expansions were suggested to be mainly CD8 T cells.

Each sample's TCRB immunosequencing used five hundred nanograms of biopsy DNA. Libraries were prepared by immunoSEQ multiplex PCR; TCRdb keeps only in-frame clonotypes and omits some of them. The sample has approximately 4,100 clones, around 85% seen once. CDR3 length: 12 amino acids. Per the germline V gene, CDR1 is SGHTA and CDR2 is FQGNSA. For this clone: No antigen is known for it.

The sequence derives from an adult with Crohn's disease. This chain connects TRBV7-2 to TRBJ2-5; 7 bases are shared with TRBD2. With the DNA end fitting TRBJ2-7 better, the J assignment may be wrong. The sample taken for sequencing was ileal tissue. CDR3 bases: TGTGCCAGCAGCAGAAGGGAGGGCGAGCAGTACTTC. Translation gives CASSRREGEQYF.